Sequencing of this T cell receptor (beta chain) was carried out in a study of monozygotic twins with inflammatory bowel disease. Germline CDR1 is SGHRS and CDR2 is YFSETQ. The CDR3 loop spans 16 amino acids. In regard to this clonotype: What it recognizes is unknown.

TCRalpha and TCRbeta cDNA went through nested PCRs of 16 and 9 cycles, two in total. From the 5' RACE reads, TCRdb lists one entry per CDR3 protein and no DNA. The record lists about 440,000 distinct CDR3 sequences, of which the ten most abundant hold 2.4%. Study-level findings and limits: Fewer clonotypes were shared with others by IBD patients than by healthy twins, especially with disease activity. Limited power may explain why concordant and discordant twins showed no difference in repertoire similarity. Healthy co-twins showed greater TCRbeta diversity (inverse Simpson) than IBD patients.

The sequenced sample was blood. The clonotype comes from a human donor with ulcerative colitis or Crohn's disease, or a healthy co-twin of an affected twin (not recorded which). The rearrangement links TRBV5-1 to TRBJ2-3; TCRdb indicates TRBD2, and absent DNA this call remains unverified. CDR3: CASRSKRGTSGDTQYF.